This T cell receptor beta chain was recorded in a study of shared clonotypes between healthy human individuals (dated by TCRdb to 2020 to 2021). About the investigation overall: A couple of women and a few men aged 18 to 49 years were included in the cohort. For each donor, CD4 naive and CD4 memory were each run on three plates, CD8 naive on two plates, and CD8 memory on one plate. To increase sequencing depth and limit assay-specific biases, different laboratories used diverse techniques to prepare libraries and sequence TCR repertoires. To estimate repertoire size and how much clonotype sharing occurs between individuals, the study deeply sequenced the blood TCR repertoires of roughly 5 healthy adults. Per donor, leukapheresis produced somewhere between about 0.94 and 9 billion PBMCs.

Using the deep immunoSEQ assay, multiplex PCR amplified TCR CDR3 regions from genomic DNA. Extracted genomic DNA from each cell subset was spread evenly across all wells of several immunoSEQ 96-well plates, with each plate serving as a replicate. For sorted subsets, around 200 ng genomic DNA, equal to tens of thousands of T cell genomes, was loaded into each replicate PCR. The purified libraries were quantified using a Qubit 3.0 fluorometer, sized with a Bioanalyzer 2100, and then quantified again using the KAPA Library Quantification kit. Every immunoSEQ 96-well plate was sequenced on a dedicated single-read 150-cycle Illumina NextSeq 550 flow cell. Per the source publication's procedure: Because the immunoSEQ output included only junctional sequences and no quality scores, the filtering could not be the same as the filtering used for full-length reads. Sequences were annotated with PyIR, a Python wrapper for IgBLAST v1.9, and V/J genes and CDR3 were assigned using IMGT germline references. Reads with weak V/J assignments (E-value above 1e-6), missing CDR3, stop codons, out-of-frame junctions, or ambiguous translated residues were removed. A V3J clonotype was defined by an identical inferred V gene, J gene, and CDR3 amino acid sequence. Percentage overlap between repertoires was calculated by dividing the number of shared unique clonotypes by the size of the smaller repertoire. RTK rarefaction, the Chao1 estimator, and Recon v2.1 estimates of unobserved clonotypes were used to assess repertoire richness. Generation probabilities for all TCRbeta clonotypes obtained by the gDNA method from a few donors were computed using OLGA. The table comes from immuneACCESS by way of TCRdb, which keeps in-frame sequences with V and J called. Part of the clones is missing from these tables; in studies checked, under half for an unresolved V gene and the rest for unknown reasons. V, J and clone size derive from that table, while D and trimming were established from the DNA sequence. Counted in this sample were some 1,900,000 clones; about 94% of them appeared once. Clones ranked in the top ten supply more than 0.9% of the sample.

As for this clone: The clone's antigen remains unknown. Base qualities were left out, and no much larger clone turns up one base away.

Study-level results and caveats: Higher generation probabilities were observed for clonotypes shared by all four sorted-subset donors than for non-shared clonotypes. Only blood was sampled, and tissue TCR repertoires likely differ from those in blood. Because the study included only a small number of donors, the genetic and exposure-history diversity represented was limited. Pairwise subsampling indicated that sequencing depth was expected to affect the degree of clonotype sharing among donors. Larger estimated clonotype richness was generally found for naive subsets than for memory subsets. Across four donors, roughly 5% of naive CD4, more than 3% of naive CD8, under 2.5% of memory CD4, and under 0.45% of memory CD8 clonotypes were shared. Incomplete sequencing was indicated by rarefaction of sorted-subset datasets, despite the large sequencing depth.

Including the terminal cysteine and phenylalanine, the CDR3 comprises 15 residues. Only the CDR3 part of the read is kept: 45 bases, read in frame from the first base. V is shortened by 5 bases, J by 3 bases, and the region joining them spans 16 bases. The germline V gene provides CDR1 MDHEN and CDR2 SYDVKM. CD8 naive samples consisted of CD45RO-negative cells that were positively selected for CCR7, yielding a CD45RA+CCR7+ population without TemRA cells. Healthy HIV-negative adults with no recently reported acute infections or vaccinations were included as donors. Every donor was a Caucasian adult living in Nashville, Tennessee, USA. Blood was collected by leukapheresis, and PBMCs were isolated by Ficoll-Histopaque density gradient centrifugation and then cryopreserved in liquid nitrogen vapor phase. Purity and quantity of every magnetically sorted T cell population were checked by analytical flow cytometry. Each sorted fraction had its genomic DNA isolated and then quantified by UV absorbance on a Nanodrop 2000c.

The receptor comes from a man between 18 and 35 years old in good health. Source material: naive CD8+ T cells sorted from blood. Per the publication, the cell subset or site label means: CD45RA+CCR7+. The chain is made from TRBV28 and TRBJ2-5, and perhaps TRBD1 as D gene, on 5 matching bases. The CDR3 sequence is CASSAGYDTEETQYF. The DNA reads TGTGCCAGCAGTGCAGGGTACGACACTGAAGAGACCCAGTACTTC.